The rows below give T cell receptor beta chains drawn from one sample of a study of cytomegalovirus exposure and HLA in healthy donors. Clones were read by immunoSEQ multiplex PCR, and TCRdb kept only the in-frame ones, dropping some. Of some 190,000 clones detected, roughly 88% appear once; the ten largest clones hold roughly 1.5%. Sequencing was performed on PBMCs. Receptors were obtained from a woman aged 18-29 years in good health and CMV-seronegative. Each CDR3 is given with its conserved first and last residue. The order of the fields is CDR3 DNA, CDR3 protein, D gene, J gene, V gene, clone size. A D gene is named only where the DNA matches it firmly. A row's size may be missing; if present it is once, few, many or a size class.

TGTGCCAGCAGCGTCTCTAGCGGGGGGGCGGTAGATACGCAGTATTTT CASSVSSGGAVDTQYF TRBD2 TRBJ2-3 TRBV4-2 many
TGTGCCAGCAGTGTGACAGGGAGCGATTCACCCCTCCACTTT CASSVTGSDSPLHF TRBD1 TRBJ1-6 TRBV27 .
TGTGCCATCAATCGGGATGGGATTAAATCGAACACCGGGGAGCTGTTTTTT CAINRDGIKSNTGELFF . TRBJ2-2 TRBV10-3 .
TGTGCCAGCTCACCGATCGTCATTGGTGGGAGACAGGGTACGAGCAATCAGCCCCAGCATTTT CASSPIVIGGRQGTSNQPQHF TRBD1 TRBJ1-5 TRBV18 .
TGTGCCAGCAGCGGCGCCAGGGGCGGCACTGAAGCTTTCTTT CASSGARGGTEAFF . TRBJ1-1 TRBV2 .
TGTGCCAGCAGCCCGACACCTTACTCTGGAAACACCATATATTTT CASSPTPYSGNTIYF . TRBJ1-3 TRBV7-9 .
TGTGCCAGCAGTGAGGGCGGCCAGGGTGCAGATACGCAGTATTTT CASSEGGQGADTQYF . TRBJ2-3 TRBV6-4 once
TGTGCCAGCTCACCAGGGACACTCACCGGGGAGCTGTTTTTT CASSPGTLTGELFF . TRBJ2-2 TRBV18 .
TGTGCCAGCAGCGTAGATGGGGGCGCATCTGGAAACACCATATATTTT CASSVDGGASGNTIYF . TRBJ1-3 TRBV9 once
TGTGCCAGCAGCTGGGATGGACAGGGAGGTCCAGAGACCCAGTACTTC CASSWDGQGGPETQYF TRBD1 TRBJ2-5 TRBV5-6 .
TGTGCCACCAGCAGAGGACGGACAGGGAGGACTGAAGCTTTCTTT CATSRGRTGRTEAFF TRBD1 TRBJ1-1 TRBV15 once
TGCGCCAGCAGCCCCCTTTCTGGGGGGGGCGGTGAGACCCAGTACTTC CASSPLSGGGGETQYF . TRBJ2-5 TRBV5-1 few
TGTGCCAGCAGCCCCGCCGCGTTCCTCAATTCACCCCTCCACTTT CASSPAAFLNSPLHF . TRBJ1-6 TRBV5-5 .
TGCGCCAGCAGTGAAAGCTACGCGAACACCGGGGAGCTGTTTTTT CASSESYANTGELFF . TRBJ2-2 TRBV10-1 .
TGTGCCTGGAGTGTATCCCAGACTAGCGGGGTCACAGATACGCAGTATTTT CAWSVSQTSGVTDTQYF TRBD2 TRBJ2-3 TRBV30 once
TGTGCCAGCATGGACGGGAGGGGAGCCAAAAACATTCAGTACTTC CASMDGRGAKNIQYF TRBD2 TRBJ2-4 TRBV6-5 .
TGTGCCAGCTCCTTCCTGGGACAGGGGGGCGACGAGCAGTACTTC CASSFLGQGGDEQYF TRBD1 TRBJ2-7 TRBV18 .
TGTGCCAGCAGCCAAGATGAGGCAGGGGGCTTGACTAGCGGGCAAGAGACCCAGTACTTC CASSQDEAGGLTSGQETQYF TRBD2 TRBJ2-5 TRBV4-2 .
TGTGCCAGCAGCGTCCTTTCCGGAGGTTCCACCGGGGAGCTGTTTTTT CASSVLSGGSTGELFF . TRBJ2-2 TRBV9 .
TGCGCCAGCAGCCAAGCGGGGGGTCACACAGATACGCAGTATTTT CASSQAGGHTDTQYF TRBD2 TRBJ2-3 TRBV4-1 .
TGTGCCAGCAGCTTGTCTAGCGGAATAAGCACAGATACGCAGTATTTT CASSLSSGISTDTQYF TRBD2 TRBJ2-3 TRBV5-4 .
TGTGCCAGCAGTTTATTAGCGCGTAATGCAGGGAACACTGAAGCTTTCTTT CASSLLARNAGNTEAFF . TRBJ1-1 TRBV27 .
TGCGCCAGCAGCCAAAGTGGGGACAGGGTAAATGAGCAGTTCTTC CASSQSGDRVNEQFF TRBD1 TRBJ2-1 TRBV4-1 .
TGTGCCAGCAGCTTAACTAGCGGGAGAGGCATGGGGTCCTACGAGCAGTACTTC CASSLTSGRGMGSYEQYF TRBD2 TRBJ2-7 TRBV7-9 .
TGCAGCGTTGATGGACCGGGGAGCGCGGAGCAGTTCTTC CSVDGPGSAEQFF . TRBJ2-1 TRBV29-1 .
TGCGCCAGCAGCTTTGCCCCACGGAGCGGCTGGGGCTACACCTTC CASSFAPRSGWGYTF . TRBJ1-2 TRBV5-1 .
TGCAGCGTTGTTTGGGGGCAGGACGAGCAGTACTTC CSVVWGQDEQYF . TRBJ2-7 TRBV29-1 .
TGTGCCAGCAGCCCGAGCGGGGGTTTCTATAGCAATGAGCAGTTCTTC CASSPSGGFYSNEQFF TRBD2 TRBJ2-1 TRBV13 once
TGTGCCAGCAGCAGGTCCCTAACTAGCGGGGGCCATTTTAAGACTAGCACAGATACGCAGTATTTT CASSRSLTSGGHFKTSTDTQYF TRBD2 TRBJ2-3 TRBV9 few
TGCGCCAGCAGTTTTGGGGACAGGGTGAACACTGAAGCTTTCTTT CASSFGDRVNTEAFF TRBD1 TRBJ1-1 TRBV5-1 .
TGTGCCAGCATAGCTCTAGCGGGAGTTATCTACGAGCAGTACTTC CASIALAGVIYEQYF TRBD2 TRBJ2-7 TRBV6-1 .
TGTGCCAGCAATCAGGGGAGCAATGAGCAGTTCTTC CASNQGSNEQFF . TRBJ2-1 TRBV7-2 .
TGTGCCAGCAGCGGGAGTCGGGTGGATACGCAGTATTTT CASSGSRVDTQYF . TRBJ2-3 TRBV7-2 .
TGTGCCAGCAATCGACTAGCTCCGACAGATACGCAGTATTTT CASNRLAPTDTQYF TRBD2 TRBJ2-3 TRBV6-1 once
TGTGCCAGTCAGGGCTTGGGTGGCTACACCTTC CASQGLGGYTF . TRBJ1-2 TRBV6-1 .
TGTGCCACCTTTTCGGACAGGGACGGGAAGAAGTACTTC CATFSDRDGKKYF TRBD1 TRBJ2-7 TRBV15 .
TGCGCCAGCAGCCAAGGGGCTAGCGGGGACCAAGAGACCCAGTACTTC CASSQGASGDQETQYF TRBD2 TRBJ2-5 TRBV4-1 .
TGTGCCAGCTCACCAGGGCTGCTGAACACTGAAGCTTTCTTT CASSPGLLNTEAFF . TRBJ1-1 TRBV18 .
TGTGCCAGCAGCCCCCGGCGGGGTTCTGCGGGCCCTGAAGCTTTCTTT CASSPRRGSAGPEAFF . TRBJ1-1 TRBV6-6 .
TGTGCCAGCAGTGACGGCACTAGCGGGAGGAACTTCCAAGAGACCCAGTACTTC CASSDGTSGRNFQETQYF TRBD2 TRBJ2-5 TRBV6-4 once
TGTGCCAGCAGTTTAACAGGGGTAGCCAAAAACATTCAGTACTTC CASSLTGVAKNIQYF TRBD1 TRBJ2-4 TRBV27 .
TGTGCCAGCAGTCCATCCGACAGGCTAGGCCCGGCGTCCCAGTACTTC CASSPSDRLGPASQYF . TRBJ2-5 TRBV27 few
TGCAGCGTTCTACGCGGGAATGAGCAGTTCTTC CSVLRGNEQFF . TRBJ2-1 TRBV29-1 .
TGTGCCAGCAGCTCCCCGTGGCCAAGCTCCTACGAGCAGTACTTC CASSSPWPSSYEQYF . TRBJ2-7 TRBV7-2 once
TGTGCCAGCAGCCCATCAGGGGAATCAGGGCCCCAGCATTTT CASSPSGESGPQHF . TRBJ1-5 TRBV4-2 .
TGTGCCTGGAGCGTAACTCCCGGTGGAGGGGACTACACCTTC CAWSVTPGGGDYTF . TRBJ1-2 TRBV30 .
TGTGCCAGCCAGACTAGCGGGGGCGACGAGCAGTACTTC CASQTSGGDEQYF TRBD2 TRBJ2-7 TRBV18 once
TGTGCCAGCAGCCCGACTAGCGGGAGGGGATATTTT CASSPTSGRGYF TRBD2 TRBJ2-3 TRBV2 few
TGCGCCAGCAGACCCTTAGACGGGGGAAGTAACCACGAGCAGTACTTC CASRPLDGGSNHEQYF . TRBJ2-7 TRBV5-1 .